Below are 22 T cell receptor beta chains sequenced from a single sample in a study of control samples from healthy donors and cancer patients (dated by TCRdb to the early 2020s). Libraries came from the immunoSEQ multiplex PCR assay. Entries here come from immuneACCESS through TCRdb and include only in-frame sequences with V and J called. Some clones fail to appear in such tables; in the studies checked, an unresolved V gene covers under half of the shortfall, and the cause of the remainder is unknown. The sample contains about 140,000 clones, 90% to 95% of them found a single time. In total, the top ten clones hold 10% to 15% of the sample. Sequenced sample: blood. These receptor sequences come from a man aged 35 to 55 in good health.

This clone was counted a few times. V is TRBV2 and J is TRBJ1-5, with D perhaps TRBD1 (6 bases). The CDR3 runs 15 residues. The V gene lost 3 bases and the J gene lost 4 bases, with 13 bases spanning the gap. The germline V gene has CDR1 SNHLY and CDR2 FYNNEI. CDR3 sequence: CASSDPRGPNQPQHF. In nucleotides, the CDR3 is TGTGCCAGCAGTGATCCCAGGGGACCGAATCAGCCCCAGCATTTT.

The chain combines TRBV18 with TRBJ1-5; D remains ambiguous. Germline V gene data show CDR1 as KGHSH and CDR2 as LQKENI. CDR3 length: 13 amino acids. V was trimmed by 3 bases and J by 5 bases, leaving 8 bases between them. The CDR3 DNA sequence: TGTGCCAGCTCACCCGGGCTTGATCAGCCCCAGCATTTT. Its translation is CASSPGLDQPQHF.

This chain uses TRBV5-4 with TRBJ2-1; TRBD2 matches 7 bases. The CDR3 loop spans 17 amino acids. V was pared by 4 bases and J by 5 bases, with 15 bases of the junction left unmatched. The V gene's germline CDR1 is SGHNT and CDR2 YYREEE (reference sequence). The CDR3 loop reads CASSPGIGAGAHNEQFF. In DNA, the CDR3 is TGTGCCAGCAGCCCGGGGATTGGGGCGGGAGCCCACAATGAGCAGTTCTTC. Complete variable domain (other parts from reference TRBV5-4 and TRBJ2-1): ETGVTQSPTHLIKTRGQQVTLRCSSQSGHNTVSWYQQALGQGPQFIFQYYREEENGRGNFPPRFSGLQFPNYSSELNVNALELDDSALYLCASSPGIGAGAHNEQFFGPGTRLTVL.

The gene calls are TRBV28 and TRBJ2-7, with D tentatively TRBD2 (5 bases). The germline V and J ends were trimmed by 3 bases and 3 bases, with 15 bases remaining between them. Per the germline V gene, CDR1 is MDHEN and CDR2 is SYDVKM. The CDR3 contains 15 residues. CDR3 residues: CASSLVRRAYYEQYF. The CDR3 DNA follows: TGTGCCAGCAGTTTGGTACGGCGGGCTTACTACGAGCAGTACTTC. Full variable domain (outside the CDR3, taken from reference TRBV28 and TRBJ2-7): DVKVTQSSRYLVKRTGEKVFLECVQDMDHENMFWYRQDPGLGLRLIYFSYDVKMKEKGDIPEGYSVSREKKERFSLILESASTNQTSMYLCASSLVRRAYYEQYFGPGTRLTVT.

CDR3 nucleotide sequence: TGTGCCAGCAGTAGCAGCCCTAACTATGGCTACACCTTC. It specifies CASSSSPNYGYTF. This chain joins TRBV6-5 and TRBJ1-2; no firm D call. Deletions cut 5 bases from V and 0 bases from J, with 7 bases between. CDR1 MNHEY and CDR2 SVGAGI come from the germline V gene. The CDR3 totals 13 residues.

CDR3 DNA: TGTGCCAGCAGCCTCGGGGGGTATAATTCACCCCTCCACTTT. This gives the protein CASSLGGYNSPLHF. The chain links TRBV7-3 to TRBJ1-6; D might be TRBD1 (5 bases). The CDR3 has 14 residues. Trimming took off 5 bases at V and 4 bases at J, with 9 bases between the two ends. Germline loops: CDR1 SGHTA, CDR2 FQGTGA.

The gene calls are TRBV3-1 (or the pseudogene TRBV3-2) and TRBJ2-3, with 13 bases identical to TRBD2. This CDR3 is 18 amino acids long. CDR1 and CDR2 from the germline V gene are LGHDT and YNNKEL (reference sequence). Germline trimming cut 3 bases from V and 1 base from J; bases unmatched to any gene: 7. The CDR3 region has the DNA TGTGCCAGCAGCCAGACACTAGCGGGAGGGGCCGGCACAGATACGCAGTATTTT. Encoded protein: CASSQTLAGGAGTDTQYF.

This rearrangement joins TRBV6-5 to TRBJ2-1; weak D call: TRBD1 (5 bases). Looked up from germline, CDR1 is MNHEY and CDR2 is SVGAGI. V lost 6 bases and J 0 bases, leaving 12 bases between the germline ends. The CDR3 runs to 15 residues. CDR3 bases: TGTGCCAGCAGGGGTCAGGGATACTCCTACAATGAGCAGTTCTTC. Its translation is CASRGQGYSYNEQFF.

The rearrangement uses TRBV10-2 and TRBJ1-1, with unresolved D. Germline CDR1 and CDR2: WSHSY and SAAADI. Trimming cost V 6 bases and J 5 bases, with 19 bases left between them. The CDR3 is 15 residues long. The CDR3 here is CASSLGEGSGTEAFF. The DNA for the CDR3 is TGCGCCAGCAGCTTAGGAGAGGGTTCGGGTACTGAAGCTTTCTTT.

The rearrangement joins TRBV5-1 to TRBJ1-5; D remains unclear. The CDR3 is made up of 16 amino acids. V lost 0 bases to trimming and J lost 0 bases, with 10 bases between them. The V gene's germline CDR1 is SGHRS and CDR2 YFSETQ. The DNA for the CDR3 is TGCGCCAGCAGCTTGGGTGTCGCGGGTAGCAATCAGCCCCAGCATTTT. Its translation is CASSLGVAGSNQPQHF.

The V gene is TRBV5-1, the J gene TRBJ1-2; 9 bases are a match to TRBD1. This CDR3 region has 12 residues. Germline CDR1 is SGHRS and CDR2 is YFSETQ. Trimming at V came to 4 bases and at J to 7 bases, leaving 2 bases not matched to a gene. This CDR3 reads CASSQQGAGYTF. In nucleotides, the CDR3 is TGCGCCAGCAGCCAACAGGGGGCTGGCTACACCTTC.

The J gene is TRBJ1-6, the V gene TRBV24-1; D is undetermined. Trimming stripped 4 bases from V and 5 bases from J, with 5 bases between. Germline-derived CDR1 and CDR2 are KGHDR and SFDVKD. The CDR3 runs to 13 residues. The CDR3 DNA reads as TGTGCCACCAGTGAGAGACATAATTCACCCCTCCACTTT. Protein: CATSERHNSPLHF.

The chain has TRBV5-1 and TRBJ2-2; 7 positions agree with TRBD1. Unmatched junction bases numbered 1, after V lost 7 bases and J lost 1 base. This CDR3 spans 13 amino acids. CDR1 and CDR2 from the germline V gene are SGHRS and YFSETQ. CDR3 loop: CASWTGNTGELFF. Written as DNA, the CDR3 is TGCGCCAGCTGGACAGGGAACACCGGGGAGCTGTTTTTT. The full variable domain, completed using reference TRBV5-1 and TRBJ2-2, is KAGVTQTPRYLIKTRGQQVTLSCSPISGHRSVSWYQQTPGQGLQFLFEYFSETQRNKGNFPGRFSGRQFSNSRSEMNVSTLELGDSALYLCASWTGNTGELFFGEGSRLTVL.

The rearrangement joins TRBV27 to TRBJ2-1, with unresolved D. Germline V gene lookup returns CDR1 MNHEY and CDR2 SMNVEV (reference sequence). V dropped 5 bases and J dropped 8 bases, with 19 bases sitting between them. CDR3 length: 15 residues. In nucleotides, the CDR3 is TGTGCCAGCAGTATAACTTTCGTTTTGAAGGATGAGCAGTTCTTC. This encodes CASSITFVLKDEQFF.

The chain is built from TRBV7-9 and TRBJ1-2; weak D call: TRBD1 (6 bases). The CDR3 spans 16 residues. Germline assignment: CDR1 SEHNR and CDR2 FQNEAQ (reference sequence). The V end lost 2 bases, the J end lost 2 bases, and 15 bases lay between the germline ends. CDR3 region: CASSLPVGGLNYGYTF. The CDR3 coding sequence is TGTGCCAGCAGCTTACCTGTCGGGGGGCTAAACTATGGCTACACCTTC.

This rearrangement joins TRBV27 to TRBJ1-1; 9 positions agree with TRBD1. The germline gives CDR1 MNHEY, CDR2 SMNVEV (reference sequence). The CDR3 covers 15 residues. The V gene end was trimmed by 5 bases and the J gene end by 4 bases; junction bases not matched to a gene: 8. The CDR3 nucleotides read TGTGCCAGCAGTCCTTCTGGGACAGGGTTCACTGAAGCTTTCTTT. It encodes CASSPSGTGFTEAFF.

This sequence joins TRBV7-9 and TRBJ2-1; D call uncertain. Germline V gene data show CDR1 as SEHNR and CDR2 as FQNEAQ (reference sequence). The CDR3 has 12 residues. V was shortened by 1 base and J by 7 bases, with 5 bases between the two germline ends. The CDR3 DNA follows: TGTGCCAGCAGCTTAGAGGTGAATGAGCAGTTCTTC. The encoded protein is CASSLEVNEQFF.

This chain uses TRBV5-4 with TRBJ1-2; D is undetermined. Trimming removed 5 bases at V and 5 bases at J, with 13 bases between. CDR1 and CDR2 (germline): SGHNT, YYREEE (reference sequence). The CDR3 consists of 13 residues. The CDR3 reads CASRRGSGYGYTF. Written as DNA, the CDR3 is TGTGCCAGCAGGAGAGGTTCAGGATATGGCTACACCTTC.

The J gene is TRBJ1-1, the V gene TRBV24-1, with D tentatively TRBD1 (5 bases). From germline, CDR1 is KGHDR and CDR2 SFDVKD. Trimming cost V 1 base and J 7 bases, with 9 bases left between them. This CDR3 is 13 amino acids long. CDR3 loop: CATSDFQGGEAFF. The CDR3 coding sequence is TGTGCCACCAGTGATTTTCAGGGCGGTGAAGCTTTCTTT.

V and J are TRBV4-1 and TRBJ2-5; D is perhaps TRBD1 (6 bases). CDR3 length equals 15 residues. The V gene's germline CDR1 is MGHRA and CDR2 YSYEKL. Trimming took off 1 base at V and 3 bases at J, with 12 bases between the two ends. The CDR3 loop reads CASSQVGQRKETQYF. CDR3 bases: TGCGCCAGCAGCCAAGTAGGACAGAGAAAAGAGACCCAGTACTTC.

The chain couples TRBV7-2 to TRBJ1-3; unclear D gene. Between the trimmed V and J ends, which lost 0 bases and 0 bases, there was a span of 9 bases. Germline V gene lookup returns CDR1 SGHTA and CDR2 FQGNSA. The CDR3 loop spans 16 amino acids. CDR3 sequence reads: CASSLAGINSGNTIYF. CDR3 nucleotides: TGTGCCAGCAGCTTAGCAGGGATTAACTCTGGAAACACCATATATTTT.

This chain links TRBV27 with TRBJ2-5; either TRBD1 or TRBD2 may supply D (5 bases each). CDR3 length: 13 residues. In germline, CDR1 is MNHEY, CDR2 SMNVEV (reference sequence). V lost 6 bases and J 5 bases, leaving 13 bases between the germline ends. CDR3 in DNA: TGTGCCAGCAGCGTGGGACGCGGCGAGACCCAGTACTTC. As protein: CASSVGRGETQYF.